This T cell receptor (beta chain) was retrieved from a study of blood T cells in healthy people across ages (dated by TCRdb to 2013 to 2016). A note on the overall study: In model experiments, roughly one uniquely barcoded TCR beta cDNA molecule per two T cells was captured by template switching. Age-related changes in TCR beta repertoire diversity were measured in the study by deep sequencing normalized with unique cDNA molecular identifiers. Donors were grouped into four age groups: young (average roughly 15 years), middle-aged (39), aged (62) and long-lived (roughly 80). Donors of different ages were randomly distributed across sequencing lanes to avoid experimental bias. The study analyzed two additional independent replicas of 1 million unique cDNA reads from the same blood draw for two donors, one aged 18 to 30 and one aged 80 or older. General conclusions and limits of the study: Since profiling was done on bulk unsorted PBMCs, naive and antigen-experienced compartments could not be conclusively compared. A strong correlation was found between observed TCR beta diversity and the percentage of naive T cells measured by flow cytometry. The long-lived group showed more naive CD4+ T cells, fewer expanded clones and increased TCR diversity than the aged group, suggesting age selection. Because donor CMV infection status was unknown, age-related changes in expanded clonotypes were potentially confounded. Estimates of total diversity based on one million sequenced T cells were regarded as lower bounds and as underestimates. As age increased, observed TCR beta diversity per million T cells dropped in a roughly linear way, and a significant reduction was already evident by age around 41.

The CDR3 contains 14 residues, cysteine and phenylalanine counted. Only the CDR3 DNA stays, 42 bases, in frame from base 1. Sequences MDHEN (CDR1) and SYDVKM (CDR2) are obtained from the germline V gene. A few counts support this clonotype. The specificity of this receptor is unknown. Mismatch with germline at one junction end may stem from a read error. Library preparation employed 5' RACE. Sequenced on an Illumina HiSeq 2500. A second PCR of roughly 7 to 12 cycles was run with a J-beta primer mix and a sample-barcoded 5' primer. A unique molecular identifier was introduced onto each TCR beta cDNA molecule by a template-switch 5' adaptor carrying 12 random nucleotides. Each sample yielded at least 2.5 million CDR3-containing paired-end reads. All of the RNA was converted into first-strand cDNA using the Mint cDNA synthesis kit, with a TRBC-specific oligonucleotide serving as the primer. After uracil-DNA glycosylase treatment, a first 18-cycle PCR used universal primers M1SS and BC2_uni_R on all cDNA. The published analysis was carried out like this. Each sample was normalized by randomly selecting 1 million high-quality reads, each carrying a distinct molecular identifier. Reads with shared molecular identifiers were discarded instead of being binned into consensus sequences. MiTCR, with a Q25 quality threshold and the strictest error-elimination algorithm, was used for CDR3 identification, clonotype clustering and error correction. A nonparametric unseen species model with Euler transformation was used to estimate a lower bound on total TCR beta diversity. The public reads were quality trimmed at Q25 with fastp and then assembled into clones with MiXCR by TCRdb, keeping productive beta chains. Each record represents a unique CDR3 protein, reported with the most common genes and DNA among its rows. TCRdb, not the original authors, processed these V and J calls. The sample includes approximately 800,000 distinct CDR3 sequences, with approximately 65% observed a single time. 25% to 30% of the sample comes from the top ten.

The donors were under 40 Caucasian individuals from Russia, aged 6 to 90 years, who were systemically healthy. Ten milliliters of peripheral blood were drawn from each donor into EDTA-treated Vacutainer tubes. Ficoll-Paque density-gradient centrifugation was used to isolate PBMCs, with at least 6.5 million per sample. Total RNA was extracted from PBMCs with Trizol reagent, with at least 5.5 micrograms obtained per sample. For every donor, an aliquot of PBMCs went through flow cytometry to measure the percentages of naive CD45RAhigh/CD27high T cells. The sample taken for sequencing was blood. The sequence was obtained from a young man in good health. Recombination connected TRBV28 to TRBJ2-5, with TRBD1 identical over 9 junction bases. The last part of the DNA fits TRBJ2-7 better; the J call may be wrong. The DNA sequence follows: TGTGCCAGCAGTTTAGGACAGGGGTCCTTCGAGCAGTACTTC. Protein translation: CASSLGQGSFEQYF.